The sequence of this T cell receptor beta chain was determined in a study of CD8+ T cells in alopecia areata. Study summary: Tofacitinib lasted 6 to 18 months, then 6 months off drug.

This clone was picked up one time. Its matching antigen is unknown. Overall study results and limits: Higher clonality and more expanded CD8+ clones appeared in lesional than normal scalp. Scalp clonality, together with expanded CD8+ clones among the top 100, fell significantly with tofacitinib. While patients received tofacitinib, many expanded lesional clones remained present in scalp and blood.

TCR sequencing used cDNA made by reverse transcription of extracted RNA. Sequenced by immunoSEQ multiplex PCR; TCRdb stores in-frame clones only, minus some. The sample has 90,000 to 150,000 clones, around 56% seen once; the top ten hold 0.45% to 0.5%. Trimming removed 2 bases from V and 1 base from J; junction bases left unmatched: 3. The CDR3 is 15 amino acids. Germline values: CDR1 GTSNPN, CDR2 SVGIG (reference sequence). Regarding treatment: oral pan-JAK inhibitor, 5-10 mg twice daily. The source was CD4+ T cells sorted from blood, collected at week 4, from a patient treated with tofacitinib. This rearrangement joins TRBV30 to TRBJ2-3, with TRBD2 matching over 10 bases. This receptor was identified in a human donor with alopecia areata. Here the CDR3 DNA reads TGTGCCTGGAGTAGAGCGGGAGGGGGCACAGATACGCAGTATTTT. Translation: CAWSRAGGGTDTQYF.